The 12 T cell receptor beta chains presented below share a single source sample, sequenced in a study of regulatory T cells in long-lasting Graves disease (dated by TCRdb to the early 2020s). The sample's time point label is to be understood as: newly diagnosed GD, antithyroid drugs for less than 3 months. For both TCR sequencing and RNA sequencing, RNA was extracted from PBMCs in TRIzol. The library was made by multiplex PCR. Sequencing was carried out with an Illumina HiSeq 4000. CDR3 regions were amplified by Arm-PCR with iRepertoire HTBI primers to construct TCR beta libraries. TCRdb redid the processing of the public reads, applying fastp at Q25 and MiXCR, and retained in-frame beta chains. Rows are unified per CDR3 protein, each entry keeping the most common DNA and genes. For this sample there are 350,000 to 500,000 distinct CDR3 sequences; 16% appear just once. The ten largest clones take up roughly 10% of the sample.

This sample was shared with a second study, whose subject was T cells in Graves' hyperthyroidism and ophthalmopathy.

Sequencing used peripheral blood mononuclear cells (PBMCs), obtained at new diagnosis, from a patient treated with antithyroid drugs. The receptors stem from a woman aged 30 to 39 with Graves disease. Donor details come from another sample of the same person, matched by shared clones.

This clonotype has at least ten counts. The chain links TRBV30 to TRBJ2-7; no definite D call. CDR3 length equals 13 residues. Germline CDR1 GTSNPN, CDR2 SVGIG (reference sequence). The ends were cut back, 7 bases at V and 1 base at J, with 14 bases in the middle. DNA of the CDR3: TGTGCCTCGTCTTTCGTGGGGTCCTACGAGCAGTACTTC. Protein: CASSFVGSYEQYF.

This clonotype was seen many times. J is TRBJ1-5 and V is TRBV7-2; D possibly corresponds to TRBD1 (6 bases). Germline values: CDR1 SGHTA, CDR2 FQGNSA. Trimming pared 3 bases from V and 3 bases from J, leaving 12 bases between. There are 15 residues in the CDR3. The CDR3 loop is CASSLAGGLNQPQHF. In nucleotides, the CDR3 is TGTGCCAGCAGCTTGGCGGGGGGCCTCAATCAGCCCCAGCATTTT. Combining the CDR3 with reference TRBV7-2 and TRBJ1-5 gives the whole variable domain GAGVSQSPSNKVTEKGKDVELRCDPISGHTALYWYRQSLGQGLEFLIYFQGNSAPDKSGLPSDRFSAERTGGSVSTLTIQRTQQEDSAVYLCASSLAGGLNQPQHFGDGTRLSIL.

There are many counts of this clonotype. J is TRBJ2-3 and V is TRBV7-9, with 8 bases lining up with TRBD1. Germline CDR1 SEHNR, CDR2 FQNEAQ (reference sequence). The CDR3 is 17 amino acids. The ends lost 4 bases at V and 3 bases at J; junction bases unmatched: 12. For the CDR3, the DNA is TGTGCCAGCAGCTCCAAGAAACCGGACAGGGAAACAGATACGCAGTATTTT. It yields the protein CASSSKKPDRETDTQYF.

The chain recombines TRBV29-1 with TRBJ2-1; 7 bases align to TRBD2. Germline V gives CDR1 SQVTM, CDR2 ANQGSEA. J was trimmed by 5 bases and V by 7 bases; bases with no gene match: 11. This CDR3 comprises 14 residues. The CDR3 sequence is CSASGTNLNNEQFF. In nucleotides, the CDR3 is TGCAGCGCATCCGGGACTAACCTTAACAATGAGCAGTTCTTC.

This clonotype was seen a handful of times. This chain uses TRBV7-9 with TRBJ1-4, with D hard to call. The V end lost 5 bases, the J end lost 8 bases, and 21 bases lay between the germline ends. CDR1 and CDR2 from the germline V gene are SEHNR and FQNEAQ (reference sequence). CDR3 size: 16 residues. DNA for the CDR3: TGTGCCAGCAGCCTTCCCGCCCGAACTACGACCGAAAAACTGTTTTTT. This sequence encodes CASSLPARTTTEKLFF.

The CDR3 nucleotides are TGTGCCAGCAGTTTAAGAGTTAATGAAAAACTGTTTTTT. Its translation is CASSLRVNEKLFF. J is TRBJ1-4 and V is TRBV27; D remains unclear. CDR1 MNHEY and CDR2 SMNVEV come from the germline V gene (reference sequence). The CDR3 covers 13 residues. With 2 bases removed from V and 4 bases from J, the gap between germline ends came to 5 bases.

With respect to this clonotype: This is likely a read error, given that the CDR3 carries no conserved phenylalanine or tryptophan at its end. The CDR3 sequence: CSARGPTSNQPQHL. The CDR3 nucleotides are TGCAGTGCCCGAGGGCCTACCAGCAATCAGCCCCAGCATTTA. The rearrangement links TRBV20-1 to TRBJ1-5; D remains ambiguous. CDR3 length: 14 residues. Germline lookup yields CDR1 DFQATT and CDR2 SNEGSKA (reference sequence). Trimming removed 6 bases at V and 1 base at J, with 13 bases between.

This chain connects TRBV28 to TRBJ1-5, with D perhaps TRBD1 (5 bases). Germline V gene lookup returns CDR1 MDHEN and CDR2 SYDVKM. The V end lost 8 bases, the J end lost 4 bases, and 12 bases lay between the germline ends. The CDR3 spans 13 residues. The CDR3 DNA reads TGTGCCAGCCACGACAGAAAAAATCAGCCCCAGCATTTT. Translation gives CASHDRKNQPQHF.

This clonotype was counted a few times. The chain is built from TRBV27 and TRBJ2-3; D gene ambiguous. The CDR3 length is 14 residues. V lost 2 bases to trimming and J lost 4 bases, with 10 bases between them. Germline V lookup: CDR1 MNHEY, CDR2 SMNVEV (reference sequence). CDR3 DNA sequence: TGTGCCAGCAGTTTAACCCCCCTTGCAGATACGCAGTATTTT. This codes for CASSLTPLADTQYF.

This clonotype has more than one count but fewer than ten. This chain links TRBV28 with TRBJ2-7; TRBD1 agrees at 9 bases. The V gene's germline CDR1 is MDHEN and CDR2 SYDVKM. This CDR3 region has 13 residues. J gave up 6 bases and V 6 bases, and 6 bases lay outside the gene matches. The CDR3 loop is CASSSGQGSEQYF. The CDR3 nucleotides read TGTGCCAGCAGCTCCGGACAGGGGAGCGAGCAGTACTTC.

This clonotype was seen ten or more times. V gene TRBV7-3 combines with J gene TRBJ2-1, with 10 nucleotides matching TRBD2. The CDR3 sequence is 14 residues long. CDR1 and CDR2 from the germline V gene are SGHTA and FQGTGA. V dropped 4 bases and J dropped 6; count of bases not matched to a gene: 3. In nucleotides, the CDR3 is TGTGCCAGCAGCTCTGGACTAGCGGCCAATGAGCAGTTCTTC. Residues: CASSSGLAANEQFF.

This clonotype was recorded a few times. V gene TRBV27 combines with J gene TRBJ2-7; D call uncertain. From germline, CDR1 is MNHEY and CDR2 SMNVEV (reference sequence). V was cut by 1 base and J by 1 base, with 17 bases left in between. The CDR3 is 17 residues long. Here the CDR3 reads CASSLYPLRLKSYEQYF. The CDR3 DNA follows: TGTGCCAGCAGTTTATACCCACTGCGGTTAAAATCCTACGAGCAGTACTTC.